This entry lists 5 T cell receptor beta chains sequenced from one sample in a study of T cell repertoires in cytomegalovirus infection. In TCRdb, the reads were re-called with MiXCR into one record per CDR3 protein. The data hold hundreds of thousands of distinct CDR3 sequences, with around 9.1% observed a single time. Sample: PBMCs. The source is a human donor in good health (CMV status not recorded). Some clones in this sample may be carry-over from other donors' samples.

This clonotype was observed many times. The CDR3 sequence: CASSLARAEQFF. CDR3 DNA sequence: TGTGCCAGCAGCTTAGCGAGGGCTGAGCAGTTCTTC. This chain uses TRBV7-2 with TRBJ2-1, with D possibly matching TRBD2 (5 bases). Germline-derived CDR1 and CDR2 are SGHTA and FQGNSA. Between the trimmed V and J ends, which lost 0 bases and 9 bases, there was a span of 6 bases. This CDR3 region has 12 residues. Combining the CDR3 with reference TRBV7-2 and TRBJ2-1 gives the whole variable domain GAGVSQSPSNKVTEKGKDVELRCDPISGHTALYWYRQSLGQGLEFLIYFQGNSAPDKSGLPSDRFSAERTGGSVSTLTIQRTQQEDSAVYLCASSLARAEQFFGPGTRLTVL.

Only a few counts were recorded for this clonotype. The chain is built from TRBV20-1 and TRBJ2-2, with D maybe TRBD2 (7 bases). The CDR3 has 15 amino acids. V lost 3 bases and J 5 bases, leaving 16 bases between the germline ends. Germline V lookup: CDR1 DFQATT, CDR2 SNEGSKA (reference sequence). CDR3 DNA sequence: TGCAGTGCTAGGGGGGGGGGGGGCGGGACCGGGGAGCTGTTTTTT. Amino acid sequence: CSARGGGGGTGELFF.

Concerning this clonotype itself: A much more abundant neighbour one base away suggests this may be a read error. This chain links TRBV5-1 with TRBJ2-5, with D unresolved. The CDR3 totals 13 residues. CDR1 and CDR2 (germline): SGHRS, YFSETQ. As DNA, the CDR3 is TGCGCCAGCAAGGGTTGGGGTGGAGAGACCCAGTGCTTC. Protein product: CASKGWGGETQCF.

This clonotype has ten or more counts. CDR3 DNA sequence: TGTGCCAGCAGCTACCTAGGGGATTCCTATGGCTACACCTTC. Translating gives CASSYLGDSYGYTF. The chain employs TRBV27 and TRBJ1-2, with TRBD1 as a possible D gene (5 bases). The CDR3 is 14 residues long. The V end was cut by 6 bases, the J end by 4 bases, with 15 bases between. Germline-derived CDR1 and CDR2 are MNHEY and SMNVEV (reference sequence).

This clonotype was counted many times. This sequence joins TRBV5-6 and TRBJ1-6; no reliable D call. Germline V gene lookup returns CDR1 SGHDT and CDR2 YYEEEE. CDR3 length: 10 residues. Trimming took off 5 bases at V and 9 bases at J, with 3 bases between the two ends. CDR3 sequence (DNA): TGTGCCAGCAGGCTTTCACCCCTCCACTTT. This translates into CASRLSPLHF.